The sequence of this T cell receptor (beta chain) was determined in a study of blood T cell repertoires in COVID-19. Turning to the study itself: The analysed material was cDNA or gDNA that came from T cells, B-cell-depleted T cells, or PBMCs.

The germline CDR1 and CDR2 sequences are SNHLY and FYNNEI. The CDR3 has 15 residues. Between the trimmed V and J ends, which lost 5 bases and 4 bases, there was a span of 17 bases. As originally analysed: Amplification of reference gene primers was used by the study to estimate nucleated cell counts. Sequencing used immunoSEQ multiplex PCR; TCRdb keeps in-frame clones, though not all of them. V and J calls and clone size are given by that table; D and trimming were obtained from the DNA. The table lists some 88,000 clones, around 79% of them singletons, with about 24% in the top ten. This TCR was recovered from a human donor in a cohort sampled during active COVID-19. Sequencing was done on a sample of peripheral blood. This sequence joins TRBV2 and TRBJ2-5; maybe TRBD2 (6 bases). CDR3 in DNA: TGTGCCAGCAGTCCTCGGCGGAGGGGAGGAGAGACCCAGTACTTC. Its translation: CASSPRRRGGETQYF. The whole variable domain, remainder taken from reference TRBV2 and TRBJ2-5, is EPEVTQTPSHQVTQMGQEVILRCVPISNHLYFYWYRQILGQKVEFLVSFYNNEISEKSEIFDDQFSVERPDGSNFTLKIRSTKLEDSAMYFCASSPRRRGGETQYFGPGTRLLVL.